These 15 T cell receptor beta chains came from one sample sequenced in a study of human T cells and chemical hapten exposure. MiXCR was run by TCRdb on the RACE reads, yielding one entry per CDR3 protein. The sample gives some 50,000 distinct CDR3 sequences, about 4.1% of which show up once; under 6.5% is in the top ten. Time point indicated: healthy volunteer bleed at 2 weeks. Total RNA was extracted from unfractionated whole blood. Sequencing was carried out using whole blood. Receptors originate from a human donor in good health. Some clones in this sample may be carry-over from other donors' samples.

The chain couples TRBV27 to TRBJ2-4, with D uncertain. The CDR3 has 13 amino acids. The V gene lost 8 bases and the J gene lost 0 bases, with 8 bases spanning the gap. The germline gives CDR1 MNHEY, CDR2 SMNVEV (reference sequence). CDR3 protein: CASRGLAKNIQYF. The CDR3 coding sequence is TGTGCCAGCCGAGGCCTAGCCAAAAACATTCAGTACTTC.

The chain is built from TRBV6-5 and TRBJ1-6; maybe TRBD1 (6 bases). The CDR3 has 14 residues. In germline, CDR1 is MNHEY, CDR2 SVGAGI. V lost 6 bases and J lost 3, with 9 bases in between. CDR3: CASRPGVYNSPLHF. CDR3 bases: TGTGCCAGCAGGCCAGGGGTCTATAATTCACCCCTCCACTTT.

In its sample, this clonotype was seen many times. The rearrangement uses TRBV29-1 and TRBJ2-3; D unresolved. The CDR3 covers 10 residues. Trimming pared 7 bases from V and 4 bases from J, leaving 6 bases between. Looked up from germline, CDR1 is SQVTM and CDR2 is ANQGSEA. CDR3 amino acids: CSAGPDTQYF. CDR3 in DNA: TGCAGCGCTGGCCCAGATACGCAGTATTTT.

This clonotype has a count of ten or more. The CDR3 protein is CASSSKGLAEETQYF. For the CDR3, the DNA is TGTGCCAGCAGCTCGAAGGGACTAGCGGAAGAGACCCAGTACTTC. This chain uses TRBV11-2 with TRBJ2-5; TRBD2 agrees at 11 bases. CDR3 length: 15 residues. The V gene's germline CDR1 is SGHAT and CDR2 FQNNGV. Germline trimming cut 4 bases from V and 3 bases from J; bases unmatched to any gene: 4.

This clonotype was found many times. The CDR3 is CASSPGGGAVMNTEAFF. In DNA, the CDR3 is TGTGCCAGCAGCCCTGGGGGGGGGGCTGTCATGAACACTGAAGCTTTCTTT. The chain uses TRBV7-2 and TRBJ1-1; D is perhaps TRBD1 (6 bases). Trimming removed 5 bases from V and 0 bases from J, with 19 bases in between. Germline V gene lookup returns CDR1 SGHTA and CDR2 FQGNSA. The CDR3 runs to 17 residues.

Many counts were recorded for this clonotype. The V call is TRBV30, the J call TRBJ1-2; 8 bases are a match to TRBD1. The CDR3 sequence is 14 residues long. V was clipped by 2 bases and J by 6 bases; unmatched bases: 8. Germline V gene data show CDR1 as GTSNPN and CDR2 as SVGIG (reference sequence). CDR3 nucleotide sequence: TGTGCCTGGAGTAAATTCGGACAGGGTCATGGCTACACCTTC. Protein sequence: CAWSKFGQGHGYTF.

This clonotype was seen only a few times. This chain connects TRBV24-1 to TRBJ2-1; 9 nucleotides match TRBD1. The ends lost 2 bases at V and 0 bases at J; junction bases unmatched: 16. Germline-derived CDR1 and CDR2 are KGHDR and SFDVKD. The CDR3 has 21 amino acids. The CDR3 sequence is CATSDWKWDREVRSSYNEQFF. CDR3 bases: TGTGCCACCAGTGATTGGAAATGGGACAGGGAGGTTCGTAGCTCCTACAATGAGCAGTTCTTC.

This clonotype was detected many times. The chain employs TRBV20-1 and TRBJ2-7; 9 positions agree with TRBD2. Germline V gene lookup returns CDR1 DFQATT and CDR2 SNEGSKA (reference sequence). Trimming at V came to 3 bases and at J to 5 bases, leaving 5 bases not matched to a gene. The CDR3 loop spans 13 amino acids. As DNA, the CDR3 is TGCAGTGCTAGGAGCGGGAGGAAGGACGAGCAGTACTTC. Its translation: CSARSGRKDEQYF.

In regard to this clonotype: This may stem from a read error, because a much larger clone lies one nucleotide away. The CDR3 here is CASILGVRNTEAFF. For the CDR3, the DNA is TGTGCCAGCATACTGGGCGTGAGGAACACTGAAGCTTTCTTT. This rearrangement joins TRBV12-3 or TRBV12-4 to TRBJ1-1; D gene uncertain. Deletions cut 7 bases from V and 1 base from J, with 13 bases between. This CDR3 spans 14 amino acids.

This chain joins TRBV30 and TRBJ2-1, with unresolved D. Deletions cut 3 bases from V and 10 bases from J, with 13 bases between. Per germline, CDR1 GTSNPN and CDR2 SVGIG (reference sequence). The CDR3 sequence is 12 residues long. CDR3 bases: TGTGCCTGGAGCCCTAGAGGCGACGAGCAGTTCTTC. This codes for CAWSPRGDEQFF.

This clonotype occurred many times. This CDR3 is CASSYEVGGAFF. The DNA for the CDR3 is TGTGCCAGCAGTTACGAAGTGGGGGGCGCTTTCTTT. The chain recombines TRBV6-6 with TRBJ1-1; TRBD1 is a possible D gene (6 bases). V gave up 2 bases and J gave up 11 bases, with 12 bases separating them. CDR3 length: 12 residues. Germline V gene data show CDR1 as MNHNY and CDR2 as SVGAGI (reference sequence).

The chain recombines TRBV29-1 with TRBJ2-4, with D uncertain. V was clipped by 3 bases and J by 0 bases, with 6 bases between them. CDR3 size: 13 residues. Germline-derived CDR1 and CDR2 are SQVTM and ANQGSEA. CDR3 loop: CSVESSAKNIQYF. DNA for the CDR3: TGCAGCGTTGAGAGTTCAGCCAAAAACATTCAGTACTTC. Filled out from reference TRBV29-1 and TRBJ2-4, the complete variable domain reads SAVISQKPSRDICQRGTSLTIQCQVDSQVTMMFWYRQQPGQSLTLIATANQGSEATYESGFVIDKFPISRPNLTFSTLTVSNMSPEDSSIYLCSVESSAKNIQYFGAGTRLSVL.

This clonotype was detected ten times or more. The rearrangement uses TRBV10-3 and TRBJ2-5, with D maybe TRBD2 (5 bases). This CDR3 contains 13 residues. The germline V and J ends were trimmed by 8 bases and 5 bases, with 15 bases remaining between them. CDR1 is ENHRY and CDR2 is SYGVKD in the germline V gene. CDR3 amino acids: CAILNLPGETQYF. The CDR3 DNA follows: TGTGCCATCCTTAATCTCCCGGGGGAGACCCAGTACTTC.

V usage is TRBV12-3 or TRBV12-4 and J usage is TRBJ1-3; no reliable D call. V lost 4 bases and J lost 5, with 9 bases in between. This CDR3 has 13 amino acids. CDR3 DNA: TGTGCCAGCAGTTGGGCCGAAAGAAACACCATATATTTT. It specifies CASSWAERNTIYF.

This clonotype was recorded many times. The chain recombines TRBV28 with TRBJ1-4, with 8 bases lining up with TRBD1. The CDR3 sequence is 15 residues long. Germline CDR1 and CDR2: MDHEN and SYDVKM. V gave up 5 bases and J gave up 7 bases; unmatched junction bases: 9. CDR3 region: CASSTRTGTVEKLFF. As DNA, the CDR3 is TGTGCCAGCAGTACTCGGACAGGGACGGTTGAAAAACTGTTTTTT. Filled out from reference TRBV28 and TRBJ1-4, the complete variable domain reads DVKVTQSSRYLVKRTGEKVFLECVQDMDHENMFWYRQDPGLGLRLIYFSYDVKMKEKGDIPEGYSVSREKKERFSLILESASTNQTSMYLCASSTRTGTVEKLFFGSGTQLSVL.